Listed below are T cell receptor beta chains from one sample, sequenced in a study of cytomegalovirus exposure and HLA in healthy donors. TCRdb's copy holds only in-frame clones and misses some; the assay was immunoSEQ multiplex PCR. The table includes about 94,000 clones, roughly 75% detected once. The sequenced sample consisted of PBMCs. Every receptor here comes from an older woman in good health and CMV-seronegative. Both conserved end residues are part of each CDR3. The order of the fields is J gene, clone size, D gene, V gene, CDR3 protein, CDR3 DNA. A D gene is named only where the DNA matches it firmly. Part of the rows lack a size; the others show once, few, many or a class for expanded clones.

TRBJ2-2	NA	TRBD2	TRBV7-8	CASSPLSGGAVGELFF	TGTGCCAGCAGCCCCCTTAGCGGGGGGGCGGTCGGGGAGCTGTTTTTT
TRBJ1-1	NA	TRBD1	TRBV5-6	CASSKDRGITEAFF	TGTGCCAGCAGCAAGGACAGGGGGATCACTGAAGCTTTCTTT
TRBJ1-2	NA	TRBD1	TRBV2	CASSLPKAQGEERGYTF	TGTGCCAGCAGCCTACCAAAAGCACAGGGGGAAGAGCGTGGCTACACCTTC
TRBJ2-7	few	NA	TRBV5-4	CASSLGPLQHEQYF	TGTGCCAGCAGCTTGGGACCATTACAGCACGAGCAGTACTTC
TRBJ1-5	few	NA	TRBV7-9	CASSLGGQRPQHF	TGTGCCAGCAGCTTAGGCGGACAGCGGCCCCAGCATTTT
TRBJ2-3	once	TRBD2	TRBV9	CASSVDFSGLAGPDTQYF	TGTGCCAGCAGCGTAGATTTTAGCGGACTAGCTGGCCCAGATACGCAGTATTTT
TRBJ1-1	NA	NA	TRBV7-8	CASSLSSSMNTEAFF	TGTGCCAGCAGCTTGTCGTCCAGTATGAACACTGAAGCTTTCTTT
TRBJ1-2	NA	TRBD1	TRBV6-5	CASLGDRGDYGYTF	TGTGCCAGCTTAGGGGACAGGGGAGACTATGGCTACACCTTC
TRBJ2-3	NA	NA	TRBV27	CAAPTHFSTDTQYF	TGTGCCGCTCCCACTCACTTTAGCACAGATACGCAGTATTTT
TRBJ1-1	NA	NA	TRBV6-6	CASSGTEAFF	TGTGCCAGCTCCGGGACTGAAGCTTTCTTT
TRBJ2-5	NA	TRBD1	TRBV15	CATSRRRTGGMETQYF	TGTGCCACCAGCAGGCGCCGGACAGGGGGCATGGAGACCCAGTACTTC
TRBJ1-2	NA	TRBD1	TRBV4-3	CASSRGTVKLGYGYTF	TGCGCCAGCAGCCGAGGGACAGTCAAACTCGGCTATGGCTACACCTTC
TRBJ1-2	NA	NA	TRBV5-6	CASSLAGDYGYTF	TGTGCCAGCAGCTTGGCCGGGGACTATGGCTACACCTTC
TRBJ1-1	NA	NA	TRBV5-1	CASSPQTQMNTEAFF	TGCGCCAGCAGCCCCCAGACACAAATGAACACTGAAGCTTTCTTT
TRBJ2-2	NA	TRBD1	TRBV9	CASSGGQPTGELFF	TGTGCCAGCAGCGGGGGACAGCCTACCGGGGAGCTGTTTTTT
TRBJ2-3	NA	TRBD2	TRBV4-3	CASSQDSGGSTDTQYF	TGCGCCAGCAGCCAAGACAGCGGGGGTAGCACAGATACGCAGTATTTT
TRBJ2-1	NA	TRBD1	TRBV11-2	CASRKPGQASEQFF	TGTGCCAGCAGAAAGCCGGGACAGGCCAGTGAGCAGTTCTTC
TRBJ1-2	once	TRBD1	TRBV18	CASSRDRESDYGYTF	TGTGCCAGCTCCCGTGACAGGGAAAGCGACTATGGCTACACCTTC
TRBJ2-2	once	NA	TRBV6-5	CASTGTRGTGELFF	TGTGCCAGCACCGGAACCCGAGGCACCGGGGAGCTGTTTTTT
TRBJ2-3	NA	TRBD2	TRBV11-2	CASSLVGSGRVADTQYF	TGTGCCAGCAGCTTAGTTGGAAGCGGGAGGGTTGCAGATACGCAGTATTTT
TRBJ2-3	NA	TRBD2	TRBV18	CASSQSGTAADTQYF	TGTGCCAGCTCACAAAGCGGGACGGCCGCGGATACGCAGTATTTT
TRBJ1-2	NA	NA	TRBV30	CAWDSYYGYTF	TGTGCCTGGGACAGCTACTATGGCTACACCTTC
TRBJ2-7	NA	TRBD1	TRBV4-3	CASSQIAISTGTRYEQYF	TGCGCCAGCAGCCAAATCGCGATCTCGACAGGGACACGGTACGAGCAGTACTTC
TRBJ1-2	few	NA	TRBV25-1	CASSVKRGGGYTF	TGTGCCAGCAGTGTAAAGAGGGGAGGTGGCTACACCTTC
TRBJ1-5	NA	TRBD1	TRBV6-1	CASSDPGQGWSNQPQHF	TGTGCCAGCAGTGACCCGGGACAGGGGTGGAGCAATCAGCCCCAGCATTTT
TRBJ1-1	NA	NA	TRBV4-1	CASSQVGGNTEAFF	TGCGCCAGCAGCCAAGTGGGGGGAAACACTGAAGCTTTCTTT
TRBJ2-5	once	TRBD2	TRBV7-9	CASSRLGVAGGLQETQYF	TGTGCCAGCAGCCGCCTCGGCGTAGCGGGAGGGCTCCAAGAGACCCAGTACTTC
TRBJ1-2	NA	NA	TRBV25-1	CASSEGRPGYYGYTF	TGTGCCAGCAGTGAGGGGAGGCCGGGGTACTATGGCTACACCTTC
TRBJ2-5	NA	TRBD2	TRBV5-7	CASSRGTSGPAAQYF	TGTGCCAGCAGCCGTGGGACTAGCGGCCCAGCGGCCCAGTACTTC
TRBJ2-5	NA	TRBD2	TRBV6-5	CASSYSTSGETQYF	TGTGCCAGCAGTTACTCCACTAGCGGAGAGACCCAGTACTTC
TRBJ2-7	NA	NA	TRBV2	CASSRGDSYEQYF	TGTGCCAGCAGTCGCGGGGACTCCTACGAGCAGTACTTC
TRBJ2-1	once	TRBD2	TRBV11-3	CASSQGLAGYNEQFF	TGTGCCAGCAGCCAGGGACTAGCGGGGTACAATGAGCAGTTCTTC
TRBJ2-5	NA	TRBD2	TRBV28	CASSPLAGLRETQYF	TGTGCCAGCAGTCCGCTAGCGGGACTGCGGGAGACCCAGTACTTC
TRBJ2-3	NA	TRBD2	TRBV7-9	CASSTYSLAGSSYDTQYF	TGTGCCAGCAGCACCTACTCACTAGCGGGGAGTAGTTATGATACGCAGTATTTT
TRBJ2-1	NA	NA	TRBV7-2	CASSLGLRSHEQFF	TGTGCCAGCAGCTTAGGACTACGTTCCCATGAGCAGTTCTTC
TRBJ2-3	NA	TRBD2	TRBV15	CATSRGLAGVQDTQYF	TGTGCCACCAGCAGGGGACTAGCGGGGGTTCAAGATACGCAGTATTTT
TRBJ1-2	NA	TRBD1	TRBV4-3	CASRHGTGHGYTF	TGCGCCAGCAGACACGGGACAGGGCATGGCTACACCTTC
TRBJ1-5	NA	TRBD1	TRBV19	CASNHRDRHQPQHF	TGTGCCAGTAACCACCGGGACAGGCATCAGCCCCAGCATTTT
TRBJ2-1	NA	TRBD1	TRBV7-9	CASSPGQGESYNEQFF	TGTGCCAGCAGCCCGGGACAGGGAGAGTCCTACAATGAGCAGTTCTTC
TRBJ1-2	NA	TRBD1	TRBV2	CASSELRTGPNYGYTF	TGTGCCAGCAGTGAACTTCGGACAGGGCCGAACTATGGCTACACCTTC
TRBJ2-5	NA	NA	TRBV7-2	CASSIGQPIETQYF	TGTGCCAGCAGCATTGGACAGCCCATAGAAACCCAGTACTTC
TRBJ1-2	NA	NA	TRBV10-3	CAISGGHQWGSNYGYTF	TGTGCCATCTCCGGGGGGCACCAGTGGGGCTCTAACTATGGCTACACCTTC
TRBJ2-1	NA	TRBD2	TRBV2	CASSEASGAYNEQFF	TGTGCCAGCAGTGAGGCTAGCGGGGCCTACAATGAGCAGTTCTTC
TRBJ1-5	NA	NA	TRBV27	CASRTGNQPQHF	TGTGCCAGCAGGACAGGTAATCAGCCCCAGCATTTT
TRBJ2-7	NA	NA	TRBV4-1	CASSQDLSRTTSSYEQYF	TGCGCCAGCAGCCAAGATCTTAGTAGGACAACCAGCTCCTACGAGCAGTACTTC
TRBJ1-2	few	NA	TRBV18	CASSPRSGSNYGYTF	TGTGCCAGCTCACCACGATCAGGGTCCAACTATGGCTACACCTTC
TRBJ2-7	NA	TRBD1	TRBV10-3	CAIRGDRGRTYEQYF	TGTGCCATCAGGGGTGACAGGGGCCGAACCTACGAGCAGTACTTC
TRBJ1-1	few	NA	TRBV19	CATDQGNTEAFF	TGTGCCACCGATCAGGGGAACACTGAAGCTTTCTTT